One and the same sample provided the 14 T cell receptor beta chains below, sequenced in a study of spatial heterogeneity in lung cancer. Time point denoted: sample taken at primary tumor resection. Without sorting, whole RNA was sequenced from tumor, nontumor lung or frozen PBMC. TCRdb re-derived calls from the 5' RACE reads in MiXCR, one entry per CDR3 protein. The sample has some 52,000 distinct CDR3 sequences, approximately 7% seen once; the top ten hold approximately 2.9%. Sequencing used PBMCs, obtained at surgery. These receptor sequences come from a female donor with early-stage non-small cell lung cancer.

In its sample, this clonotype ranks as large (0.1 to 1%). The V and J genes are TRBV5-4 and TRBJ2-3, with D maybe TRBD2 (6 bases). Germline assignment: CDR1 SGHNT and CDR2 YYREEE (reference sequence). This CDR3 has 16 amino acids. Trimming cost V 1 base and J 3 bases, with 15 bases left between them. The CDR3 loop reads CASSLLGGVRTDTQYF. In DNA, the CDR3 is TGTGCCAGCAGCTTGCTAGGCGGGGTGAGGACAGATACGCAGTATTTT.

This clonotype occurred many times. J is TRBJ2-5 and V is TRBV28; D is uncertain. V was trimmed by 8 bases and J by 4 bases, leaving 11 bases between them. Germline assignment: CDR1 MDHEN and CDR2 SYDVKM. There are 12 residues in the CDR3. The CDR3 DNA is TGTGCCAGCGGCCGGATACGAGAGACCCAGTACTTC. This codes for CASGRIRETQYF.

This clonotype was seen ten or more times. The V and J genes are TRBV6-1 and TRBJ2-1; the D is unclear. Trimming cost V 9 bases and J 3 bases, with 15 bases left between them. CDR3 length: 14 residues. Germline CDR1 MNHNS, CDR2 SASEGT. CDR3: CASSGRTGYNEQFF. The DNA for the CDR3 is TGTGCCAGTTCCGGACGAACGGGCTACAATGAGCAGTTCTTC.

This clonotype was counted many times. V gene TRBV2 combines with J gene TRBJ2-3; TRBD1 might be the D (5 bases). CDR1 SNHLY and CDR2 FYNNEI come from the germline V gene. The CDR3 is made up of 16 amino acids. V lost 7 bases and J 4 bases, leaving 21 bases between the germline ends. DNA of the CDR3: TGTGCCAGCATCCCAGGGCCCTGGGCCACCCCAGATACGCAGTATTTT. Translating it yields CASIPGPWATPDTQYF.

This clonotype was seen a few times. The rearrangement links TRBV5-1 to TRBJ2-7, with D unresolved. The V end was cut by 0 bases, the J end by 0 bases, with 1 base between. CDR1 is SGHRS and CDR2 is YFSETQ in the germline V gene. CDR3 length equals 12 residues. CDR3 sequence (DNA): TGCGCCAGCAGCTTGGTCTCCTACGAGCAGTACTTC. Translated, it gives CASSLVSYEQYF.

This clonotype was recorded at least ten times. The chain employs TRBV2 and TRBJ2-7; TRBD1 is a possible D gene (5 bases). CDR3 length: 12 residues. Germline-derived CDR1 and CDR2 are SNHLY and FYNNEI. Trimming shortened V by 3 bases and J by 8 bases, and 11 bases separated the two germline ends. DNA of the CDR3: TGTGCCAGCAGTGACAGGGTTTTACAGCAGTACTTC. It codes for CASSDRVLQQYF. The full variable domain, rest sourced from reference TRBV2 and TRBJ2-7, is EPEVTQTPSHQVTQMGQEVILRCVPISNHLYFYWYRQILGQKVEFLVSFYNNEISEKSEIFDDQFSVERPDGSNFTLKIRSTKLEDSAMYFCASSDRVLQQYFGPGTRLTVT.

This clonotype was recorded a few times. V and J are TRBV3-1 and TRBJ2-2, with 8 nucleotides matching TRBD1. Germline CDR1 and CDR2: LGHDT and YNNKEL (reference sequence). The V segment lost 9 bases and the J segment 5 bases; nucleotides outside the gene matches: 8. This CDR3 has 14 amino acids. This CDR3 is CASYPGGATGELFF. CDR3 sequence (DNA): TGTGCCAGTTATCCAGGGGGCGCGACCGGGGAGCTGTTTTTT.

This clonotype was detected many times. This chain connects TRBV7-2 to TRBJ2-1, with a possible D match to TRBD1 (6 bases). This CDR3 spans 15 amino acids. V gave up 1 base and J gave up 1 base, with 8 bases separating them. Germline V gives CDR1 SGHTA, CDR2 FQGNSA. CDR3 in DNA: TGTGCCAGCAGCTTAGACAGGGTATCCTACAATGAGCAGTTCTTC. Amino acids: CASSLDRVSYNEQFF.

This clonotype was counted at least ten times. The rearrangement uses TRBV2 and TRBJ2-5, with D perhaps assigned TRBD1 or TRBD2 (5 bases each). Looked up from germline, CDR1 is SNHLY and CDR2 is FYNNEI. This CDR3 has 14 residues. Trimming left V 8 bases short and J 2 bases short, with 15 bases between. CDR3 residues: CASERTRFQETQYF. The CDR3 DNA reads TGTGCCAGCGAGCGGACACGTTTTCAAGAGACCCAGTACTTC.

In the case of this clonotype: A single base separates this from a much larger clone, so it may be a read error. The chain couples TRBV18 to TRBJ1-5; D gene unclear. The germline V gene encodes CDR1 KGHSH and CDR2 LQKENI. The CDR3 loop spans 16 amino acids. The CDR3 bases are TGTGTCAGCTCCATGGGTGGGCGGAAAAGCAATCAGCCCCAGCATTTT. Amino acid sequence: CVSSMGGRKSNQPQHF.

The sample holds a few counts of this clonotype. The chain uses TRBV29-1 and TRBJ1-4; D gene unclear. The V gene lost 1 base and the J gene lost 8 bases, with 5 bases spanning the gap. CDR3 length: 11 amino acids. Germline values: CDR1 SQVTM, CDR2 ANQGSEA. The DNA for the CDR3 is TGCAGCGTTGAAGCCTGGGAAAAACTGTTTTTT. Its protein product is CSVEAWEKLFF.

The CDR3 DNA follows: TGTGCCAGCAGCGGACAGGACAATCAGCCCCAGCATTTT. It translates to CASSGQDNQPQHF. The genes are TRBV9 and TRBJ1-5; D perhaps matches TRBD1 (6 bases). CDR3 size: 13 residues. The germline gives CDR1 SGDLS, CDR2 YYNGEE. V was pared by 3 bases and J by 3 bases, with 7 bases between.

V and J are TRBV20-1 and TRBJ2-1, with unresolved D. Trimming cost V 6 bases and J 2 bases, with 14 bases left between them. The CDR3 extends over 14 amino acids. The V gene's germline CDR1 is DFQATT and CDR2 SNEGSKA (reference sequence). CDR3 coding DNA: TGCAGTGCAAGACTCGAGAGAGCCTACAATGAGCAGTTCTTC. Amino acids: CSARLERAYNEQFF.

The table lists this clonotype with a few counts. The V call is TRBV12-3 or TRBV12-4, the J call TRBJ2-1; a weak D match, TRBD2 (5 bases). V lost 7 bases to trimming and J lost 0 bases, with 13 bases between them. The CDR3 contains 15 residues. The CDR3 spells CASTPQGSSYNEQFF. The CDR3 nucleotides are TGTGCCAGCACTCCTCAAGGGAGCTCCTACAATGAGCAGTTCTTC.